This passage covers 21 T cell receptor beta chains from one sample sequenced in a study of blood T cell repertoires in COVID-19. Using immunoSEQ multiplex PCR, the repertoire was profiled, and TCRdb retains in-frame clones only, with some absent. Of roughly 100,000 clones detected, more than 85% appear once; the ten largest clones hold more than 5.5%. The sample taken for sequencing was peripheral blood. The receptors were gathered from a human donor in a cohort sampled during active COVID-19.

V and J are TRBV7-2 and TRBJ2-7; 12 bases match TRBD1. This CDR3 is 17 amino acids long. V shed 5 bases and J 5 bases; nucleotides not matched to a gene: 13. CDR1 and CDR2 from the germline V gene are SGHTA and FQGNSA. The DNA of the CDR3 is TGTGCCAGCAGCCTCCTATTCCTGGGACAGGGGGCAGACGAGCAGTACTTC. Translating it yields CASSLLFLGQGADEQYF.

CDR3 bases: TGTGCCACCTTCGGACAAAATAGCAATCAGCCCCAGCATTTT. Its protein product is CATFGQNSNQPQHF. The chain couples TRBV28 to TRBJ1-5, with a weak D call TRBD1 (5 bases). The CDR3 totals 14 residues. V was clipped by 10 bases and J by 0 bases, with 13 bases between them. CDR1 is MDHEN and CDR2 is SYDVKM in the germline V gene.

This clone was recorded once. The chain recombines TRBV9 with TRBJ2-2; TRBD1 agrees at 9 bases. Germline V gene lookup returns CDR1 SGDLS and CDR2 YYNGEE. The CDR3 runs to 19 residues. V lost 1 base and J lost 6; bases outside the gene matches: 16. The CDR3, as DNA: TGTGCCAGCAGCGTAAGACCCGATCCGGGACAGGGTGTGTCCGGGGAGCTGTTTTTT. The encoded protein is CASSVRPDPGQGVSGELFF.

The gene calls are TRBV9 and TRBJ2-7, with 9 bases aligning to TRBD1. V dropped 0 bases and J dropped 3; count of bases not matched to a gene: 4. Germline CDR1 SGDLS, CDR2 YYNGEE. This CDR3 has 15 amino acids. The CDR3 DNA is TGTGCCAGCAGCGTAGGGGGGACAGGGAACTACGAGCAGTACTTC. Encoded protein: CASSVGGTGNYEQYF.

J is TRBJ2-1 and V is TRBV5-4, with 10 bases matching TRBD1. After removal of 2 bases from V and 8 bases from J, the junction contained 10 bases not matched to a gene. CDR1 is SGHNT and CDR2 is YYREEE in the germline V gene (reference sequence). The CDR3 has 16 residues. The CDR3 here is CASSLAGGTGDYEQFF. The CDR3 region has the DNA TGTGCCAGCAGCTTAGCCGGAGGGACAGGGGACTATGAGCAGTTCTTC.

The rearrangement uses TRBV7-7 and TRBJ2-5, with 7 positions matching TRBD2. The ends lost 4 bases at V and 7 bases at J; junction bases unmatched: 6. CDR1 is SSHAT and CDR2 is FNYEAQ in the germline V gene (reference sequence). The CDR3 extends over 13 amino acids. The CDR3 reads CASSSEGGGTQYF. For the CDR3, the DNA is TGTGCCAGCAGCTCCGAAGGCGGGGGGACCCAGTACTTC.

The chain recombines TRBV28 with TRBJ2-5; D remains unclear. Trimming stripped 4 bases from V and 3 bases from J, with 15 bases between. The V gene's germline CDR1 is MDHEN and CDR2 SYDVKM. CDR3 length: 15 amino acids. In nucleotides, the CDR3 is TGTGCCAGCAGTTCCCCGACCTCCGGAGAAGAGACCCAGTACTTC. This translates into CASSSPTSGEETQYF. The variable domain in full, with the rest retrieved from reference TRBV28 and TRBJ2-5, is DVKVTQSSRYLVKRTGEKVFLECVQDMDHENMFWYRQDPGLGLRLIYFSYDVKMKEKGDIPEGYSVSREKKERFSLILESASTNQTSMYLCASSSPTSGEETQYFGPGTRLLVL.

The CDR3: CASSPEARFNEQFF. For the CDR3, the DNA is TGCGCCAGCAGCCCTGAGGCGAGATTTAATGAGCAGTTCTTC. The V gene is TRBV5-1, the J gene TRBJ2-1; D gene unclear. The CDR3 has 14 residues. Trimming took 4 bases from V and 7 from J, leaving 15 bases between them. Germline assignment: CDR1 SGHRS and CDR2 YFSETQ.

The genes are TRBV9 and TRBJ2-2, with D possibly TRBD2 on 5 matching bases. V lost 3 bases to trimming and J lost 4 bases, with 10 bases between them. Germline V gene sequence: CDR1 SGDLS, CDR2 YYNGEE. This CDR3 has 14 residues. This chain's CDR3 is CASSEAVSTGELFF. The CDR3 DNA is TGTGCCAGCAGCGAAGCGGTGAGCACCGGGGAGCTGTTTTTT.

The chain has TRBV18 and TRBJ1-1; unclear D gene. The CDR3 has 13 amino acids. V lost 6 bases, J lost 6 bases, and 14 bases lay in between. CDR1 and CDR2 from the germline V gene are KGHSH and LQKENI. The CDR3 is CASSPDWWAEAFF. The CDR3, as DNA: TGTGCCAGCTCCCCCGACTGGTGGGCTGAAGCTTTCTTT.

This chain uses TRBV19 with TRBJ2-5; D uncertain. With 3 bases removed from V and 1 base from J, the gap between germline ends came to 9 bases. Germline V lookup: CDR1 LNHDA, CDR2 SQIVND (reference sequence). This CDR3 comprises 14 residues. The CDR3 is CASSIGPTQETQYF. CDR3 sequence (DNA): TGTGCCAGTAGTATTGGGCCAACCCAAGAGACCCAGTACTTC.

V and J are TRBV11-2 and TRBJ2-7; a possible D gene is TRBD1 (6 bases). CDR3 length equals 15 residues. Deletions cut 5 bases from V and 0 bases from J, with 14 bases between. CDR1 and CDR2 (germline): SGHAT, FQNNGV. CDR3 sequence reads: CASSTNRASSYEQYF. The CDR3 DNA sequence: TGTGCCAGCAGCACAAACAGGGCCAGCTCCTACGAGCAGTACTTC. The full variable domain, completed using reference TRBV11-2 and TRBJ2-7, is EAGVAQSPRYKIIEKRQSVAFWCNPISGHATLYWYQQILGQGPKLLIQFQNNGVVDDSQLPKDRFSAERLKGVDSTLKIQPAKLEDSAVYLCASSTNRASSYEQYFGPGTRLTVT.

The J gene is TRBJ2-2, the V gene TRBV19, with a weak D call TRBD1 (6 bases). This CDR3 region has 17 residues. V lost 8 bases to trimming and J lost 4 bases, with 23 bases between them. Germline CDR1 LNHDA, CDR2 SQIVND (reference sequence). In DNA form, the CDR3 reads TGTGCCAGTTGTTTTTGGGATTTACAGGGAGCCACCGGGGAGCTGTTTTTT. As protein: CASCFWDLQGATGELFF.

The chain is built from TRBV9 and TRBJ2-2, with 7 bases that match TRBD1. The CDR3 spans 15 residues. Looked up from germline, CDR1 is SGDLS and CDR2 is YYNGEE. Unmatched junction bases numbered 10, after V lost 3 bases and J lost 8 bases. CDR3 region: CASSESGQVWGELFF. CDR3 DNA: TGTGCCAGCAGCGAATCCGGACAGGTCTGGGGGGAGCTGTTTTTT.

The chain recombines TRBV3-1 (or the pseudogene TRBV3-2) with TRBJ2-1; 9 nucleotides line up with TRBD2. Trimming removed 2 bases from V and 1 base from J; junction bases left unmatched: 3. Germline CDR1 LGHDT, CDR2 YNNKEL (reference sequence). The CDR3 is 16 residues long. CDR3 protein: CASSQPLAGSYNEQFF. Written as DNA, the CDR3 is TGTGCCAGCAGCCAACCGCTAGCGGGATCCTACAATGAGCAGTTCTTC.

The chain uses TRBV20-1 and TRBJ2-3; the D gene is possibly TRBD2 (6 bases). The CDR3 contains 14 residues. Trimming pared 3 bases from V and 4 bases from J, leaving 14 bases between. The germline V gene has CDR1 DFQATT and CDR2 SNEGSKA (reference sequence). The CDR3 nucleotides read TGCAGTGCTAGTAGCGGCCTGGATGCAGATACGCAGTATTTT. Its translation is CSASSGLDADTQYF.

V usage is TRBV5-1 and J usage is TRBJ1-1; TRBD1 might be the D (5 bases). Trimming removed 4 bases from V and 8 bases from J, with 15 bases in between. This CDR3 region has 13 residues. Germline assignment: CDR1 SGHRS and CDR2 YFSETQ. This chain's CDR3 is CASSLRGGVEAFF. For the CDR3, the DNA is TGCGCCAGCAGCCTGCGCGGGGGAGTAGAAGCTTTCTTT. The variable domain in full, with the rest retrieved from reference TRBV5-1 and TRBJ1-1, is KAGVTQTPRYLIKTRGQQVTLSCSPISGHRSVSWYQQTPGQGLQFLFEYFSETQRNKGNFPGRFSGRQFSNSRSEMNVSTLELGDSALYLCASSLRGGVEAFFGQGTRLTVV.

This clone was observed a single time. The chain combines TRBV25-1 with TRBJ2-1; 9 bases map to TRBD2. Per germline, CDR1 MGHDK and CDR2 SYGVNS. CDR3 length: 14 residues. With 8 bases clipped from V and 0 bases from J, the junction kept 2 bases outside the gene matches. CDR3 sequence (DNA): TGTGCCAGCGATAGCGGGAGCTCCTACAATGAGCAGTTCTTC. Protein product: CASDSGSSYNEQFF.

Concerning this clone itself: Additional DNA sequences in this sample encode the identical CDR3. This rearrangement joins TRBV2 to TRBJ2-3; 10 positions agree with TRBD2. The ends lost 2 bases at V and 2 bases at J; junction bases unmatched: 4. The germline V gene encodes CDR1 SNHLY and CDR2 FYNNEI. The CDR3 covers 16 residues. CDR3 protein: CASSESLAGVTDTQYF. The CDR3 DNA is TGTGCCAGCAGTGAATCCCTAGCGGGAGTCACAGATACGCAGTATTTT.

This clone was observed a single time. This chain uses TRBV6-5 with TRBJ1-5; D unresolved. The V end lost 6 bases, the J end lost 4 bases, and 7 bases lay between the germline ends. The CDR3 runs to 12 residues. CDR1 MNHEY and CDR2 SVGAGI come from the germline V gene. CDR3 loop: CASRAGNQPQHF. The CDR3 DNA sequence: TGTGCCAGCAGGGCAGGAAATCAGCCCCAGCATTTT.

V usage is TRBV7-6 and J usage is TRBJ2-1; 13 nucleotides agree with TRBD2. J gave up 7 bases and V 3 bases, and 9 bases lay outside the gene matches. The CDR3 covers 17 residues. Germline CDR1 is SGHVS and CDR2 is FNYEAQ. In DNA, the CDR3 is TGTGCCAGCAGCTTCTCTACTAGCGGGAGGGGGTATAATGAGCAGTTCTTC. As protein: CASSFSTSGRGYNEQFF.